This entry describes one TCR beta chain. Its antigen is still unknown. Germline-derived CDR1 and CDR2 are LGHNA and YNFKEQ. V was cut by 0 bases and J by 0 bases, with 19 bases left in between. This CDR3 contains 19 residues. Profiling relied on immunoSEQ multiplex PCR, and the TCRdb table lists in-frame clones only, not all of them. The sample includes approximately 45,000 clones, over 50% of them seen just once. The sample is drawn from a study of cytotoxic CD8 clonotypes in ibrutinib-treated CLL. Study-level points and caveats: Clonality went up at ibrutinib response and then declined back toward baseline at progression. Sampling times differed between sustained-remission and progressing patients. Patients showed higher baseline clonality than age-matched healthy donors, and it tracked circulating CD8+ T-cell counts. Public clonotypes, rarely seen, contracted or held steady on treatment.

Sequencing was performed on PBMCs, taken after 24 months of ibrutinib treatment. This TCR was sampled from a human donor with chronic lymphocytic leukemia. The chain recombines TRBV4-2 with TRBJ2-3; possibly TRBD2 for D (6 bases). Written as DNA, the CDR3 is TGTGCCAGCAGCCAAGAGGTGGTCAGGAGGGCCTTTAGCACAGATACGCAGTATTTT. Translated: CASSQEVVRRAFSTDTQYF.